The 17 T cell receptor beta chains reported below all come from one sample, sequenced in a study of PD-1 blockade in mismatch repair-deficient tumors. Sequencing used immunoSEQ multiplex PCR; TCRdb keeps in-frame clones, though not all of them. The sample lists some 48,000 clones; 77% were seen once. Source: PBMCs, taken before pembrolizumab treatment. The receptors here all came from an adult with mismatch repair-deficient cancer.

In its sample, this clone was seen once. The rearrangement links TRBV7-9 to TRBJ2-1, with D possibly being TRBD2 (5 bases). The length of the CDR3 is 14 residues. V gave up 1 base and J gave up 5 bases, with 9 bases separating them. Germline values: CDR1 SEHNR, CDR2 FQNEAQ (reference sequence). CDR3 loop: CASSLVALNNEQFF. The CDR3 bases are TGTGCCAGCAGCTTAGTAGCGCTAAACAATGAGCAGTTCTTC.

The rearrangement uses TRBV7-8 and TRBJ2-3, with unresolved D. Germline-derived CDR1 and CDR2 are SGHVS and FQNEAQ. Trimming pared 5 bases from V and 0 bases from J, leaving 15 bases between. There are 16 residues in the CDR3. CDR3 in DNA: TGTGCCAGCAGCACCCGGGTCTTCGGCAGCACAGATACGCAGTATTTT. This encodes CASSTRVFGSTDTQYF. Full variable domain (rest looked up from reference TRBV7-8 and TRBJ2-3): GAGVSQSPRYKVAKRGQDVALRCDPISGHVSLFWYQQALGQGPEFLTYFQNEAQLDKSGLPSDRFFAERPEGSVSTLKIQRTQQEDSAVYLCASSTRVFGSTDTQYFGPGTRLTVL.

This CDR3 is CASSYEPTYGYTF. In nucleotides, the CDR3 is TGTGCCAGCAGTTACGAACCGACCTATGGCTACACCTTC. The chain carries TRBV6-5 and TRBJ1-2; D is undetermined. V was trimmed by 2 bases and J by 4 bases, leaving 8 bases between them. This CDR3 spans 13 amino acids. CDR1 is MNHEY and CDR2 is SVGAGI in the germline V gene.

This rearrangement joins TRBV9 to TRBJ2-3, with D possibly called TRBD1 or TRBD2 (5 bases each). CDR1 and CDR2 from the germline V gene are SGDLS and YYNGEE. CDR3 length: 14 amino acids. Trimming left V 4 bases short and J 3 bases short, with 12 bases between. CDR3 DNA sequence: TGTGCCAGCAGCCCTGGGGGAGCAACAGATACGCAGTATTTT. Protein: CASSPGGATDTQYF.

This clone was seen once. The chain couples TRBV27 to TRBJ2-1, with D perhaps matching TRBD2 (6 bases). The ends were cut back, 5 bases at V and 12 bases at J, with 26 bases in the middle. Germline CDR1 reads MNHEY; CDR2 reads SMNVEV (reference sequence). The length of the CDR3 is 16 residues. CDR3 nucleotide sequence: TGTGCCAGCAGTCCCTTGTCGCGGGACGATACAATGACGCAGTTCTTC. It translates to CASSPLSRDDTMTQFF.

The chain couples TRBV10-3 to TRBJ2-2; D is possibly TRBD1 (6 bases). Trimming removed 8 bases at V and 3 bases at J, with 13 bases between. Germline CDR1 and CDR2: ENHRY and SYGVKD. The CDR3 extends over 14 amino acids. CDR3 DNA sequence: TGTGCCATCGGGGGCGAGGGACACACCGGGGAGCTGTTTTTT. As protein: CAIGGEGHTGELFF.

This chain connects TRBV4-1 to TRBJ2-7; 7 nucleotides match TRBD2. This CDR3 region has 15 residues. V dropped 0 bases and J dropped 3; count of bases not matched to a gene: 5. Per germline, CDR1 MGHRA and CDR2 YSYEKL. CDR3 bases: TGCGCCAGCAGCCAAGATCGTAGGACTAGCTACGAGCAGTACTTC. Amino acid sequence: CASSQDRRTSYEQYF.

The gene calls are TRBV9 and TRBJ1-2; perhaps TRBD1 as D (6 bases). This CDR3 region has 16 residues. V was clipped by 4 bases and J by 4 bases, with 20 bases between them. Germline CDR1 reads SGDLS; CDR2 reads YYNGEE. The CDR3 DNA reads TGTGCCAGCAGCAGTGAGGGGGAGGGGAGCACCTATGGCTACACCTTC. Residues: CASSSEGEGSTYGYTF.

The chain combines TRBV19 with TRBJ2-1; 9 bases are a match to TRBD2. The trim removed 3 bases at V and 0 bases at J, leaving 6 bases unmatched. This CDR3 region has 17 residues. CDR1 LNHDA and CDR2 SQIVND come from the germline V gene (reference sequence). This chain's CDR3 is CASSISSGGLSYNEQFF. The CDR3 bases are TGTGCCAGTAGTATTAGCAGCGGGGGGCTCTCCTACAATGAGCAGTTCTTC.

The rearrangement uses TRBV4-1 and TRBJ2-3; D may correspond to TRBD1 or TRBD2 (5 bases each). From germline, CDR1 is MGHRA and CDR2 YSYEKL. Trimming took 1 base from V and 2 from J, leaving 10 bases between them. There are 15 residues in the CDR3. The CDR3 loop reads CASSQGTGTTDTQYF. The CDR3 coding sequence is TGCGCCAGCAGCCAAGGTACCGGGACCACAGATACGCAGTATTTT.

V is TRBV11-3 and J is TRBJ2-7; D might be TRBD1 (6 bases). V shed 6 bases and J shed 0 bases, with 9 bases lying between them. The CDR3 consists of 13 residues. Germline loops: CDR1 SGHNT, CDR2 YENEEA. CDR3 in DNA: TGTGCCAGCAGTCTACAGGGCTCCTACGAGCAGTACTTC. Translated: CASSLQGSYEQYF. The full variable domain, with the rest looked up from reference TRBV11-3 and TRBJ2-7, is EAGVVQSPRYKIIEKKQPVAFWCNPISGHNTLYWYLQNLGQGPELLIRYENEEAVDDSQLPKDRFSAERLKGVDSTLKIQPAELGDSAVYLCASSLQGSYEQYFGPGTRLTVT.

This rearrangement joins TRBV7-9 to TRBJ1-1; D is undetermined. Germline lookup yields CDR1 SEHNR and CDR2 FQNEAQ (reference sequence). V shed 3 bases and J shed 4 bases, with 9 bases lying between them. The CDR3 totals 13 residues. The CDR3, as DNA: TGTGCCAGCAGCTTCACTGGATCCACTGAAGCTTTCTTT. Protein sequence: CASSFTGSTEAFF. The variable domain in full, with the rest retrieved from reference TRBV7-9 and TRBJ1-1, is DTGVSQNPRHKITKRGQNVTFRCDPISEHNRLYWYRQTLGQGPEFLTYFQNEAQLEKSRLLSDRFSAERPKGSFSTLEIQRTEQGDSAMYLCASSFTGSTEAFFGQGTRLTVV.

The CDR3 here is CASSVPPSAGGFYNEQFF. Written as DNA, the CDR3 is TGTGCCAGCAGCGTACCACCATCGGCGGGAGGATTCTACAATGAGCAGTTCTTC. This sequence joins TRBV9 and TRBJ2-1; 8 bases match TRBD2. V was pared by 1 base and J by 3 bases, with 12 bases of the junction left unmatched. Germline V gives CDR1 SGDLS, CDR2 YYNGEE. There are 18 residues in the CDR3.

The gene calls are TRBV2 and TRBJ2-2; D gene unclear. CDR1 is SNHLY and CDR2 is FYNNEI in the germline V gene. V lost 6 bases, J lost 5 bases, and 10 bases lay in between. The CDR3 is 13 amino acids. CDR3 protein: CASRTGGTGELFF. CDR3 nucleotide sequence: TGTGCCAGCAGGACCGGTGGTACCGGGGAGCTGTTTTTT.

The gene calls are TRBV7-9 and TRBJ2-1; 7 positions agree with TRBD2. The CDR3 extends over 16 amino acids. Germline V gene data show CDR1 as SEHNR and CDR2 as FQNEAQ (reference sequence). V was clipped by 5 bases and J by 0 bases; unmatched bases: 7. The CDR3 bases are TGTGCCAGCAGCCCCTATGTAGCGGGCTCCTACAATGAGCAGTTCTTC. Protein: CASSPYVAGSYNEQFF.

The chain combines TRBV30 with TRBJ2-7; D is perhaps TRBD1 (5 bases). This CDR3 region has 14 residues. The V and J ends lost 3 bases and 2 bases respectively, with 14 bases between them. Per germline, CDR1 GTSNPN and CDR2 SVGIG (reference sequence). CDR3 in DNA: TGTGCCTGGAGGGGGAAGGGGTCCACCTACGAGCAGTACTTC. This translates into CAWRGKGSTYEQYF.

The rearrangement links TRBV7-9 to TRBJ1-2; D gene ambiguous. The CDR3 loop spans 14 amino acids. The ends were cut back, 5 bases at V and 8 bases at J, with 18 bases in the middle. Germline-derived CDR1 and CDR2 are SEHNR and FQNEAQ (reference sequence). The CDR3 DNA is TGTGCCAGCAGCCCGACGGCGCTGGGTGGGGGCTACACCTTC. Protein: CASSPTALGGGYTF.